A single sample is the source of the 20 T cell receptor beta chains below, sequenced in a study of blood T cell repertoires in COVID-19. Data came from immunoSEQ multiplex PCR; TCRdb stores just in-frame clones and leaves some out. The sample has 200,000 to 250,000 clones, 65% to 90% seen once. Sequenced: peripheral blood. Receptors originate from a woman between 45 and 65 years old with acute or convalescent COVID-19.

CDR3 sequence: CASSFSAVYQETQYF. CDR3 DNA sequence: TGTGCCAGCAGTTTCTCGGCGGTTTACCAAGAGACCCAGTACTTC. The V gene is TRBV27, the J gene TRBJ2-5; D gene ambiguous. The CDR3 contains 15 residues. Trimming removed 3 bases from V and 0 bases from J, with 11 bases in between. The germline V gene encodes CDR1 MNHEY and CDR2 SMNVEV (reference sequence).

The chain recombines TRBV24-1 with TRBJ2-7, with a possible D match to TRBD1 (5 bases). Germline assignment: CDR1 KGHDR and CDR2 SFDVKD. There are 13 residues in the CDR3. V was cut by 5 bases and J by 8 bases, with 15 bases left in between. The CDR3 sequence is CATSVGAGSKQYF. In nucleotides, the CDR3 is TGTGCCACCAGTGTTGGGGCCGGTAGTAAGCAGTACTTC.

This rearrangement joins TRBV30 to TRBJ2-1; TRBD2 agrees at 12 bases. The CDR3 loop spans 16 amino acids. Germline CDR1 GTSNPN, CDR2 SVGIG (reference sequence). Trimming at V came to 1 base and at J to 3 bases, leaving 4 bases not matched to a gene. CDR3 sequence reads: CAWSATSGGRYNEQFF. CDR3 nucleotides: TGTGCCTGGAGTGCAACTAGCGGGGGGCGCTACAATGAGCAGTTCTTC.

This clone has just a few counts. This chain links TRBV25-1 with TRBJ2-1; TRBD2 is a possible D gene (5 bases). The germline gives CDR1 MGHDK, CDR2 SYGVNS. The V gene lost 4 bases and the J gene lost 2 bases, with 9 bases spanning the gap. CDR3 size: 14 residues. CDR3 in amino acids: CASSGGSAYNEQFF. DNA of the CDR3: TGTGCCAGCAGTGGTGGTAGCGCCTACAATGAGCAGTTCTTC. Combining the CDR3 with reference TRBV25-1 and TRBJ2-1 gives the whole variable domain EADIYQTPRYLVIGTGKKITLECSQTMGHDKMYWYQQDPGMELHLIHYSYGVNSTEKGDLSSESTVSRIRTEHFPLTLESARPSHTSQYLCASSGGSAYNEQFFGPGTRLTVL.

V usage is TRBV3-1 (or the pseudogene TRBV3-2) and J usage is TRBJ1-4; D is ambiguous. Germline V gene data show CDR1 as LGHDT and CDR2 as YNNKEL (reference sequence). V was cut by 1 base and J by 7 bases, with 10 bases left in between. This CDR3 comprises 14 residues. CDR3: CASSQVAASEKLFF. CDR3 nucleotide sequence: TGTGCCAGCAGCCAAGTGGCAGCGAGTGAAAAACTGTTTTTT.

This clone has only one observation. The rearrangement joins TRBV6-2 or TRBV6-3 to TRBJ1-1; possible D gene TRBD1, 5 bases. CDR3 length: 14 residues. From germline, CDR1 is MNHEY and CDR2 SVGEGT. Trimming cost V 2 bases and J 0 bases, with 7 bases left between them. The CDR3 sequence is CASSYDSLNTEAFF. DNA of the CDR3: TGTGCCAGCAGTTACGACAGTTTGAACACTGAAGCTTTCTTT.

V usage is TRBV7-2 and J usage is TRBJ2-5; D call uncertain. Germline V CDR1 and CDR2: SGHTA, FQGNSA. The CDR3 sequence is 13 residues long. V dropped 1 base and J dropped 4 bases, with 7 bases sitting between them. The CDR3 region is CASSLDRAETQYF. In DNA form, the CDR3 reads TGTGCCAGCAGCTTAGACAGAGCAGAGACCCAGTACTTC.

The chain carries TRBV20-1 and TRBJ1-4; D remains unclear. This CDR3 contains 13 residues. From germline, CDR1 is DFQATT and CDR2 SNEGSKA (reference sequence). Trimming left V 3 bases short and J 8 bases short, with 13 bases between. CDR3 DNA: TGCAGTGCTAGTCCCCCGACATACGAAAAACTGTTTTTT. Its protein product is CSASPPTYEKLFF.

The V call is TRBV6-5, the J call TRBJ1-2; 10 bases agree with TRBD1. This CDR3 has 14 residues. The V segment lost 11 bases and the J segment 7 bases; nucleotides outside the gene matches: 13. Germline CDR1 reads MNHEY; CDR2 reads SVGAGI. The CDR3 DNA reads TGTGCCGGGTTTGCACGGGACAGGGGTGGTGGCTACACCTTC. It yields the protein CAGFARDRGGGYTF.

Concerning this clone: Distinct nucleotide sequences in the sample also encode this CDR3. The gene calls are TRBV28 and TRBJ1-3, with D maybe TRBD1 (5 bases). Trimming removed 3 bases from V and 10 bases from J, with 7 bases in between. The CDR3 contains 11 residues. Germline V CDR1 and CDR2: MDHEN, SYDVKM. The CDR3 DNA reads TGTGCCAGCAGTTTGGGGGGTACCATATATTTT. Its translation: CASSLGGTIYF.

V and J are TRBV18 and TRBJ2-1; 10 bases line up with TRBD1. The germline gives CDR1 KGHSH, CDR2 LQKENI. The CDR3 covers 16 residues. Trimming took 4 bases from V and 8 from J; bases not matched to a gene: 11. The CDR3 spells CASSLSPGQGIYEQFF. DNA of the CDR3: TGTGCCAGCTCACTTTCCCCGGGACAGGGGATTTATGAGCAGTTCTTC.

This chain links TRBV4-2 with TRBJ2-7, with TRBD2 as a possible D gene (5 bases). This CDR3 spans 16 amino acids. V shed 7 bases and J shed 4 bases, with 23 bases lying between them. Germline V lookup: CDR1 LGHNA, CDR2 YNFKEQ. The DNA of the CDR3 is TGTGCCAGCACAACAAACCTCGGGGTATTAGGGTACGAGCAGTACTTC. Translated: CASTTNLGVLGYEQYF.

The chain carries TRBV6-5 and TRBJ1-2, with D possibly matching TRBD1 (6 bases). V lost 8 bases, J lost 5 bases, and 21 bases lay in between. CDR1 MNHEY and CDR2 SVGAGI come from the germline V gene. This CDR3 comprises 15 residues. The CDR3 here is CASEFGTNTNYGYTF. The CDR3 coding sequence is TGTGCCAGCGAATTCGGGACAAATACCAATTATGGCTACACCTTC.

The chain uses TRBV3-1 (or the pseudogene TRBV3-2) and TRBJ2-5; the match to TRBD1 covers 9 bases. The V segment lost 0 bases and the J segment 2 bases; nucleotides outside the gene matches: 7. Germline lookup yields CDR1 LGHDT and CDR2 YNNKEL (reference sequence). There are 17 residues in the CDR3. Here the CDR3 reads CASSQDLGTGLQETQYF. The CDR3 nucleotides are TGTGCCAGCAGCCAAGATCTAGGGACAGGGTTACAAGAGACCCAGTACTTC.

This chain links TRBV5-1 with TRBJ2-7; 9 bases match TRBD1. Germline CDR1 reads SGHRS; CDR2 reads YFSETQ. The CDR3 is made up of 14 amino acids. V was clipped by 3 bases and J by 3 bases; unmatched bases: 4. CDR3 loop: CASSSLTGGYEQYF. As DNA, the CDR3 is TGCGCCAGCAGCTCGTTGACAGGGGGCTACGAGCAGTACTTC.

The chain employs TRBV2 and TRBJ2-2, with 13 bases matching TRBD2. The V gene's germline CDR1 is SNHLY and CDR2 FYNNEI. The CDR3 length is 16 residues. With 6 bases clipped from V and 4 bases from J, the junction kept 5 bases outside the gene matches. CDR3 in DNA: TGTGCCAGCAGGGCCGGGACTAGCGGGACCACCGGGGAGCTGTTTTTT. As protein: CASRAGTSGTTGELFF.

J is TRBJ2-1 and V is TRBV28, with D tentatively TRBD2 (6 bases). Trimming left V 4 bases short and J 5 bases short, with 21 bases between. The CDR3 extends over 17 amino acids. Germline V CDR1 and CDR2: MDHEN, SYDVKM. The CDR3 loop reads CASSSPGLTRGDNEQFF. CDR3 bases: TGTGCCAGCAGTTCCCCCGGGTTGACTAGGGGCGACAATGAGCAGTTCTTC.

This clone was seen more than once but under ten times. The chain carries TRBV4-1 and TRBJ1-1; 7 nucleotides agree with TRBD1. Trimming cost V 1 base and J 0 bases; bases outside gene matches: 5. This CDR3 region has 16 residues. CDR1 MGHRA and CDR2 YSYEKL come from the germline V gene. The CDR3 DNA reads TGCGCCAGCAGCCAAGGACAGGGTCGGATGAACACTGAAGCTTTCTTT. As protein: CASSQGQGRMNTEAFF.

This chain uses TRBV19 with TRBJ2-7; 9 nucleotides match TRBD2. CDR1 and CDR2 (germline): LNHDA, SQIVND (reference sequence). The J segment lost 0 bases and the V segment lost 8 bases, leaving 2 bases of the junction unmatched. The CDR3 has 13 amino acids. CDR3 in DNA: TGTGCCAGTTCGACTAGCGGCTCCTACGAGCAGTACTTC. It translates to CASSTSGSYEQYF.

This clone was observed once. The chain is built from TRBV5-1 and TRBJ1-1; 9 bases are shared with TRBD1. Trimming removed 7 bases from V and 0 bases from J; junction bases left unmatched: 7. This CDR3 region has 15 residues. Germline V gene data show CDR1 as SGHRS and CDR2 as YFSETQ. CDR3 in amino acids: CASQDRGGMNTEAFF. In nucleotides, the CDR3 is TGCGCCAGCCAGGACAGGGGAGGAATGAACACTGAAGCTTTCTTT.